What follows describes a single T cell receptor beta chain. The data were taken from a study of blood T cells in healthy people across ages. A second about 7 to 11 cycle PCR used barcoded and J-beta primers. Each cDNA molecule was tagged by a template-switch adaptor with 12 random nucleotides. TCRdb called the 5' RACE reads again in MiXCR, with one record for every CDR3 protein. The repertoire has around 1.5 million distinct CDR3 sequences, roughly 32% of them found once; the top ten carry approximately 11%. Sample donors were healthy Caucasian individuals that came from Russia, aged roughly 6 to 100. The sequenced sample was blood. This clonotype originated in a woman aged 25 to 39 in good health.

The CDR3 loop is CASSLAPQENEQFF. The DNA for the CDR3 is TGCGCCAGCAGCTTGGCCCCCCAAGAGAATGAGCAGTTCTTC. The chain joins TRBV5-1 to TRBJ2-1; D call uncertain. Germline V gives CDR1 SGHRS, CDR2 YFSETQ. The CDR3 spans 14 residues. The V end was cut by 0 bases, the J end by 7 bases, with 11 bases between.